Below are 9 T cell receptor beta chains sequenced from a single sample in a study of OX40 agonist ivuxolimab in advanced cancers. Libraries were prepared by immunoSEQ multiplex PCR; TCRdb keeps only in-frame clonotypes and omits some of them. This table holds about 55,000 clones, about 88% found once. The input for sequencing was CD4+ or CD8+ T cells sorted from blood, taken in a trial of the OX40 agonist ivuxolimab. These receptors all stem from an adult with an advanced solid tumor such as melanoma, head and neck, liver or kidney cancer.

This clone was counted only a few times. The J gene is TRBJ2-1, the V gene TRBV9; 13 bases are shared with TRBD2. The germline CDR1 and CDR2 sequences are SGDLS and YYNGEE. The CDR3 sequence is 17 residues long. V shed 0 bases, J shed 8 bases, and the junction held 8 bases outside the gene matches. This CDR3 is CASSVEIFGLAGDEQFF. In nucleotides, the CDR3 is TGTGCCAGCAGCGTAGAAATATTTGGACTAGCGGGAGATGAGCAGTTCTTC.

The chain recombines TRBV6-5 with TRBJ2-3, with D tentatively TRBD2 (6 bases). Trimming removed 4 bases from V and 4 bases from J, with 12 bases in between. The CDR3 contains 14 residues. Per the germline V gene, CDR1 is MNHEY and CDR2 is SVGAGI. CDR3 region: CASSFGRGADTQYF. CDR3 in DNA: TGTGCCAGCAGTTTCGGGCGGGGCGCAGATACGCAGTATTTT.

The count of this clone is one. This chain uses TRBV28 with TRBJ2-1, with 7 bases lining up with TRBD2. This CDR3 spans 11 amino acids. Trimming at V came to 11 bases and at J to 6 bases, leaving 4 bases not matched to a gene. The germline gives CDR1 MDHEN, CDR2 SYDVKM. CDR3: CAARGSNEQFF. CDR3 sequence (DNA): TGTGCCGCCCGCGGGAGCAATGAGCAGTTCTTC.

This chain joins TRBV19 and TRBJ2-2; D gene ambiguous. The CDR3 contains 14 residues. V shed 3 bases and J shed 1 base, with 6 bases lying between them. Germline CDR1 is LNHDA and CDR2 is SQIVND (reference sequence). The CDR3 region is CASSMVQNTGELFF. In DNA, the CDR3 is TGTGCCAGTAGTATGGTACAGAACACCGGGGAGCTGTTTTTT. Complete variable domain (other parts from reference TRBV19 and TRBJ2-2): DGGITQSPKYLFRKEGQNVTLSCEQNLNHDAMYWYRQDPGQGLRLIYYSQIVNDFQKGDIAEGYSVSREKKESFPLTVTSAQKNPTAFYLCASSMVQNTGELFFGEGSRLTVL.

CDR3 sequence reads: CASSVGGGGRNGYTF. In nucleotides, the CDR3 is TGTGCCAGCAGCGTAGGAGGGGGCGGGAGGAATGGCTACACCTTC. The rearrangement links TRBV9 to TRBJ1-2, with TRBD1 matching over 7 bases. With 0 bases clipped from V and 6 bases from J, the junction kept 8 bases outside the gene matches. The length of the CDR3 is 15 residues. Germline values: CDR1 SGDLS, CDR2 YYNGEE.

This chain uses TRBV11-2 with TRBJ2-7; a possible D gene is TRBD2 (6 bases). V was clipped by 0 bases and J by 7 bases, with 13 bases between them. CDR3 length: 14 amino acids. Germline V gives CDR1 SGHAT, CDR2 FQNNGV. The chain's CDR3 is CASSLEAGTGEQYV. DNA for the CDR3: TGTGCCAGCAGCTTAGAGGCGGGAACGGGGGAGCAGTACGTC.

This clone was seen just once. This rearrangement joins TRBV6-1 to TRBJ2-7; 9 bases match TRBD1. The CDR3 has 16 amino acids. V trimming: 0 bases; J trimming: 5 bases; junction bases outside the gene matches: 8. Germline CDR1 MNHNS, CDR2 SASEGT. CDR3 protein: CASSEAGPGQGDEQYF. The CDR3 region has the DNA TGTGCCAGCAGTGAAGCGGGGCCGGGACAGGGAGACGAGCAGTACTTC.

This rearrangement joins TRBV29-1 to TRBJ2-1, with D possibly matching TRBD2 (7 bases). Looked up from germline, CDR1 is SQVTM and CDR2 is ANQGSEA. The V end lost 7 bases, the J end lost 7 bases, and 20 bases lay between the germline ends. This CDR3 has 14 amino acids. The CDR3 here is CSAIGGGWANEQFF. The CDR3 nucleotides read TGCAGCGCTATAGGGGGGGGATGGGCGAATGAGCAGTTCTTC.

The chain recombines TRBV4-3 with TRBJ2-1; 13 bases agree with TRBD2. CDR3 length equals 15 residues. Germline V gene data show CDR1 as LGHNA and CDR2 as YSLEER. V lost 4 bases and J lost 7; bases outside the gene matches: 4. The CDR3 DNA is TGCGCCAGCAGCCGCGGACTAGCGGGAGTGAATGAGCAGTTCTTC. It is translated as CASSRGLAGVNEQFF.